This T cell receptor beta chain is drawn from a study of blood T cell repertoires in COVID-19. The repertoire was sequenced with immunoSEQ multiplex PCR; TCRdb's copy has only in-frame clones and lacks some. The table has a few hundred thousand clones, 84% seen once. This CDR3 is 15 amino acids long. Per germline, CDR1 SGHAT and CDR2 FQNNGV. Germline trimming cut 0 bases from V and 5 bases from J; bases unmatched to any gene: 6. The sample was PBMCs or T cells enriched from blood (not recorded which). This chain uses TRBV11-2 with TRBJ1-2, with 7 bases aligning to TRBD1. The source of this sequence is a man in his thirties or forties with acute COVID-19. DNA for the CDR3: TGTGCCAGCAGCTTAGACAGGGGGGACCTTTATGGCTACACCTTC. It yields the protein CASSLDRGDLYGYTF. Supplemented by reference TRBV11-2 and TRBJ1-2, the full variable domain reads EAGVAQSPRYKIIEKRQSVAFWCNPISGHATLYWYQQILGQGPKLLIQFQNNGVVDDSQLPKDRFSAERLKGVDSTLKIQPAKLEDSAVYLCASSLDRGDLYGYTFGSGTRLTVV.